What follows are 32 T cell receptor beta chains derived from one specimen sequenced in a study of OX40 agonist ivuxolimab in advanced cancers. Measured with immunoSEQ multiplex PCR; TCRdb has only the in-frame clones, and not every one. The sample has over 65,000 clones, roughly 91% seen once. The specimen comprised CD4+ or CD8+ T cells sorted from blood, sampled in a trial of the OX40 agonist ivuxolimab. The receptors shown here come from an adult with an advanced solid tumor such as melanoma, head and neck, liver or kidney cancer.

This sequence joins TRBV9 and TRBJ2-5; D may be TRBD1 (5 bases). V was cut by 4 bases and J by 1 base, with 17 bases left in between. Germline V gene sequence: CDR1 SGDLS, CDR2 YYNGEE. This CDR3 has 16 residues. CDR3 protein: CASSPFQGLVQETQYF. The CDR3 DNA is TGTGCCAGCAGCCCCTTCCAGGGCCTTGTCCAAGAGACCCAGTACTTC. The variable domain in full, completed from reference TRBV9 and TRBJ2-5, reads DSGVTQTPKHLITATGQRVTLRCSPRSGDLSVYWYQQSLDQGLQFLIQYYNGEERAKGNILERFSAQQFPDLHSELNLSSLELGDSALYFCASSPFQGLVQETQYFGPGTRLLVL.

The chain employs TRBV5-1 and TRBJ2-5; maybe TRBD2 (6 bases). V shed 6 bases and J shed 3 bases, with 18 bases lying between them. The CDR3 extends over 15 amino acids. CDR1 and CDR2 from the germline V gene are SGHRS and YFSETQ. CDR3 bases: TGCGCCAGCAAAATTGGACTAACGGGAGAAGAGACCCAGTACTTC. Amino acid sequence: CASKIGLTGEETQYF.

The chain joins TRBV7-9 to TRBJ2-5; 12 positions agree with TRBD2. The ends lost 2 bases at V and 0 bases at J; junction bases unmatched: 4. The CDR3 has 17 amino acids. Per germline, CDR1 SEHNR and CDR2 FQNEAQ (reference sequence). CDR3 nucleotides: TGTGCCAGCAGCTTACCTAGCGGGAGGGCTAACCAAGAGACCCAGTACTTC. Protein product: CASSLPSGRANQETQYF.

The CDR3 loop reads CASSPAGGIEQYF. CDR3 bases: TGTGCCAGCAGCCCGGCGGGCGGGATCGAGCAGTACTTC. J is TRBJ2-7 and V is TRBV6-6; D might be TRBD2 (6 bases). The CDR3 contains 13 residues. The V end lost 6 bases, the J end lost 6 bases, and 15 bases lay between the germline ends. Germline V gene lookup returns CDR1 MNHNY and CDR2 SVGAGI (reference sequence).

The chain carries TRBV7-2 and TRBJ1-2; D may be TRBD1 (5 bases). V lost 5 bases and J 5 bases, leaving 12 bases between the germline ends. Germline CDR1 is SGHTA and CDR2 is FQGNSA. The CDR3 covers 13 residues. The CDR3 DNA reads TGTGCCAGCAGCGCGGGACCAGGGTATGGCTACACCTTC. This encodes CASSAGPGYGYTF.

The chain couples TRBV6-5 to TRBJ2-2; 8 bases are shared with TRBD2. The V segment lost 4 bases and the J segment 2 bases; nucleotides outside the gene matches: 6. The CDR3 consists of 16 residues. Per the germline V gene, CDR1 is MNHEY and CDR2 is SVGAGI. CDR3 protein: CASSSPGLGNTGELFF. For the CDR3, the DNA is TGTGCCAGCAGTTCCCCGGGACTAGGAAACACCGGGGAGCTGTTTTTT.

V is TRBV7-6 and J is TRBJ2-3; the D is unclear. Germline V gene data show CDR1 as SGHVS and CDR2 as FNYEAQ. The V end was cut by 1 base, the J end by 6 bases, with 11 bases between. This CDR3 has 14 residues. CDR3 residues: CASSLELASDTQYF. The CDR3 nucleotides read TGTGCCAGCAGCTTAGAGTTGGCATCCGATACGCAGTATTTT.

This sequence joins TRBV5-1 and TRBJ2-7; 7 bases align to TRBD2. Germline CDR1 reads SGHRS; CDR2 reads YFSETQ. The CDR3 extends over 13 amino acids. V lost 3 bases, J lost 5 bases, and 5 bases stayed unmatched. This CDR3 is CASSSRSGDEQYF. The CDR3 region has the DNA TGCGCCAGCAGCTCTCGGAGCGGGGACGAGCAGTACTTC.

V and J are TRBV7-2 and TRBJ1-1; D call uncertain. Looked up from germline, CDR1 is SGHTA and CDR2 is FQGNSA. Trimming removed 3 bases from V and 1 base from J, with 6 bases in between. The CDR3 extends over 13 amino acids. CDR3 in amino acids: CASSFQENTEAFF. CDR3 DNA sequence: TGTGCCAGCAGCTTCCAAGAGAACACTGAAGCTTTCTTT.

CDR3 nucleotide sequence: TGTGCCAGCAGCGCATTGGCCTTAGCTTCTGGTGAGCAGTTCTTC. Protein sequence: CASSALALASGEQFF. The chain has TRBV11-2 and TRBJ2-1; unclear D gene. The germline gives CDR1 SGHAT, CDR2 FQNNGV. The CDR3 covers 15 residues. Trimming took 5 bases from V and 9 from J, leaving 20 bases between them.

This chain links TRBV4-1 with TRBJ1-2, with D possibly matching TRBD1 (5 bases). Trimming stripped 0 bases from V and 4 bases from J, with 9 bases between. Germline assignment: CDR1 MGHRA and CDR2 YSYEKL. This CDR3 contains 14 residues. CDR3: CASSQDGAVYGYTF. The DNA for the CDR3 is TGCGCCAGCAGCCAAGATGGGGCCGTCTATGGCTACACCTTC.

The chain uses TRBV18 and TRBJ1-4, with TRBD1 matching over 7 bases. There are 19 residues in the CDR3. Per the germline V gene, CDR1 is KGHSH and CDR2 is LQKENI. The V segment lost 1 base and the J segment 0 bases; nucleotides outside the gene matches: 11. The CDR3 region is CASSPQRRQGGTTNEKLFF. CDR3 nucleotides: TGTGCCAGCTCACCACAGCGGAGACAGGGCGGAACAACTAATGAAAAACTGTTTTTT.

The gene calls are TRBV5-4 and TRBJ1-1; unclear D gene. The germline V gene encodes CDR1 SGHNT and CDR2 YYREEE (reference sequence). The V end was cut by 4 bases, the J end by 5 bases, with 18 bases between. CDR3 length equals 15 residues. The CDR3 coding sequence is TGTGCCAGCAGCCCTCTCCCCGTAATGGGGACTGAAGCTTTCTTT. Its translation is CASSPLPVMGTEAFF.

The chain joins TRBV4-1 to TRBJ2-1, with 12 bases identical to TRBD2. This CDR3 is 18 amino acids long. Germline V lookup: CDR1 MGHRA, CDR2 YSYEKL. Unmatched junction bases numbered 7, after V lost 4 bases and J lost 0 bases. The CDR3 bases are TGCGCCAGCAGCCCGGGGTTACTAGCGGGAGGCTCCTACAATGAGCAGTTCTTC. Its protein product is CASSPGLLAGGSYNEQFF.

The chain has TRBV28 and TRBJ1-5; tentative D call: TRBD1 (5 bases). The germline CDR1 and CDR2 sequences are MDHEN and SYDVKM. This CDR3 has 15 amino acids. Trimming pared 2 bases from V and 1 base from J, leaving 9 bases between. The CDR3 sequence: CASSLGGMSNQPQHF. The CDR3 DNA follows: TGTGCCAGCAGTTTAGGGGGGATGAGCAATCAGCCCCAGCATTTT.

The chain couples TRBV5-6 to TRBJ2-3, with D tentatively TRBD2 (5 bases). CDR3 length: 15 residues. In germline, CDR1 is SGHDT, CDR2 YYEEEE. V lost 3 bases to trimming and J lost 3 bases, with 14 bases between them. The CDR3: CASSYGEGFTDTQYF. The CDR3 region has the DNA TGTGCCAGCAGCTATGGAGAGGGTTTTACAGATACGCAGTATTTT.

V usage is TRBV5-8 and J usage is TRBJ1-3; no reliable D call. V was cut by 7 bases and J by 0 bases, with 8 bases left in between. The CDR3 runs to 13 residues. CDR1 and CDR2 (germline): SGHTS, YDEGEE. The CDR3 DNA sequence: TGTGCCAGCGGCTCCCGCTCTGGAAACACCATATATTTT. This encodes CASGSRSGNTIYF.

Worth noting for this clone: Germline and junction disagree at one end, which may indicate a read error. This chain links TRBV2 with TRBJ2-5; D tentatively fits TRBD1 or TRBD2 (7 bases each). CDR3 length: 15 residues. Germline assignment: CDR1 SNHLY and CDR2 FYNNEI. The CDR3 DNA reads TGTGCCAGCAGTGAACTGACAGGGAGGGAAGAGGCCCAGTACTTC. Its protein product is CASSELTGREEAQYF.

V usage is TRBV7-3 and J usage is TRBJ2-2, with 7 positions matching TRBD1. This CDR3 is built from 15 residues. Germline V gene data show CDR1 as SGHTA and CDR2 as FQGTGA. The J segment lost 4 bases and the V segment lost 5 bases, leaving 7 bases of the junction unmatched. The CDR3 loop is CASSPDRVGTGELFF. The CDR3, as DNA: TGTGCCAGCAGCCCCGACAGGGTGGGCACCGGGGAGCTGTTTTTT.

The chain links TRBV30 to TRBJ1-5; 9 nucleotides line up with TRBD1. V was pared by 1 base and J by 4 bases, with 2 bases of the junction left unmatched. CDR3 length equals 14 residues. Per the germline V gene, CDR1 is GTSNPN and CDR2 is SVGIG (reference sequence). The CDR3 coding sequence is TGTGCCTGGAGTGCCGGGACAGGGAATCAGCCCCAGCATTTT. Protein: CAWSAGTGNQPQHF.

The V gene is TRBV27, the J gene TRBJ2-7; TRBD2 matches at 7 bases. The CDR3 has 13 residues. V was pared by 4 bases and J by 5 bases, with 5 bases of the junction left unmatched. The germline V gene has CDR1 MNHEY and CDR2 SMNVEV (reference sequence). CDR3 loop: CASSSTSVNEQYF. The CDR3 nucleotides are TGTGCCAGCAGTTCCACTAGCGTTAACGAGCAGTACTTC.

This clone was seen just once. This chain connects TRBV4-2 to TRBJ2-1, with a tentative D call TRBD2 (6 bases). CDR3 size: 12 residues. The germline V and J ends were trimmed by 1 base and 8 bases, with 6 bases remaining between them. Looked up from germline, CDR1 is LGHNA and CDR2 is YNFKEQ. The chain's CDR3 is CASSQGRDEQFF. The CDR3 DNA is TGTGCCAGCAGCCAAGGGAGGGATGAGCAGTTCTTC.

The V call is TRBV6-5, the J call TRBJ1-4; D call uncertain. Deletions cut 6 bases from V and 3 bases from J, with 11 bases between. Germline CDR1 is MNHEY and CDR2 is SVGAGI. The CDR3 runs to 14 residues. The CDR3 loop is CASSPGEANEKLFF. For the CDR3, the DNA is TGTGCCAGCAGCCCCGGTGAGGCTAATGAAAAACTGTTTTTT.

The CDR3 region has the DNA TGCAGCGTTGACAGGGAACACACCATATATTTT. Translating it yields CSVDREHTIYF. The J gene is TRBJ1-3, the V gene TRBV29-1; D possibly corresponds to TRBD1 (5 bases). Trimming shortened V by 3 bases and J by 8 bases, and 8 bases separated the two germline ends. Germline lookup yields CDR1 SQVTM and CDR2 ANQGSEA. The CDR3 is 11 amino acids.

In nucleotides, the CDR3 is TGTGCCAGCAGCTTAGGCGCCACAGATACGCAGTATTTT. It is translated as CASSLGATDTQYF. The chain has TRBV13 and TRBJ2-3, with D uncertain. V was trimmed by 0 bases and J by 2 bases, leaving 3 bases between them. The germline CDR1 and CDR2 sequences are PRHDT and FYEKMQ (reference sequence). This CDR3 comprises 13 residues.

The V and J genes are TRBV6-1 and TRBJ2-7, with 7 bases lining up with TRBD1. Trimming took 5 bases from V and 2 from J; bases not matched to a gene: 9. The CDR3 runs 15 residues. The germline V gene encodes CDR1 MNHNS and CDR2 SASEGT. The CDR3 DNA is TGTGCCAGCAGTCGGCCGGGACAGTGGGCCTACGAGCAGTACTTC. This sequence encodes CASSRPGQWAYEQYF.

This clone was counted once. V gene TRBV28 combines with J gene TRBJ1-4, with D tentatively TRBD1 (5 bases). The germline CDR1 and CDR2 sequences are MDHEN and SYDVKM. The CDR3 is 15 amino acids. The germline V and J ends were trimmed by 3 bases and 6 bases, with 14 bases remaining between them. The CDR3 DNA reads as TGTGCCAGCAGTTTGAGAGGGGTTGGTTATGAAAAACTGTTTTTT. Protein: CASSLRGVGYEKLFF.

The chain employs TRBV2 and TRBJ1-3; TRBD1 aligns across 7 bases. Trimming took 3 bases from V and 0 from J; bases not matched to a gene: 8. The CDR3 runs to 17 residues. Per the germline V gene, CDR1 is SNHLY and CDR2 is FYNNEI. The CDR3 coding sequence is TGTGCCAGCAGTGAGACATCCGGGACAGTCTCTGGAAACACCATATATTTT. This gives the protein CASSETSGTVSGNTIYF.

The V and J genes are TRBV28 and TRBJ2-1; 7 nucleotides agree with TRBD2. Germline V lookup: CDR1 MDHEN, CDR2 SYDVKM. V lost 6 bases, J lost 3 bases, and 2 bases stayed unmatched. This CDR3 comprises 13 residues. In DNA form, the CDR3 reads TGTGCCAGCAGCCGGGGGGTCTACAATGAGCAGTTCTTC. This translates into CASSRGVYNEQFF.

This chain links TRBV18 with TRBJ1-1; 11 positions agree with TRBD1. In germline, CDR1 is KGHSH, CDR2 LQKENI. The CDR3 length is 14 residues. J gave up 4 bases and V 5 bases, and 3 bases lay outside the gene matches. The CDR3 DNA follows: TGTGCCAGCTCAAAGGGGACAGGGGGCACTGAAGCTTTCTTT. Translation gives CASSKGTGGTEAFF.

CDR3 in amino acids: CASSLGIGSGANVLTF. The CDR3 DNA sequence: TGTGCCAGCAGCTTAGGTATTGGCTCTGGGGCCAACGTCCTGACTTTC. The chain has TRBV7-2 and TRBJ2-6, with D unresolved. The CDR3 covers 16 residues. Trimming cost V 1 base and J 0 bases, with 7 bases left between them. Germline V gene lookup returns CDR1 SGHTA and CDR2 FQGNSA.

The V gene is TRBV2, the J gene TRBJ1-5; D perhaps matches TRBD1 (6 bases). The CDR3 runs to 14 residues. The germline gives CDR1 SNHLY, CDR2 FYNNEI. Trimming took 4 bases from V and 6 from J, leaving 13 bases between them. CDR3 DNA sequence: TGTGCCAGCAGTGCCTCGACAGGATTTCAGCCCCAGCATTTT. Its protein product is CASSASTGFQPQHF.